The rows below give T cell receptor beta chains drawn from one sample of a study of post-analysis software for immune sequencing data. TCRdb independently ran MiXCR on the PCR reads; one entry per CDR3 protein. The sample yields about 560,000 distinct CDR3 sequences, around 40% seen once. Specimen: blood. All receptors derive from a girl aged 10-17 years with multiple sclerosis. Both conserved end residues are part of each CDR3. The D gene is left open where the match is weak. Clone size is not always given. Where it is, it says once, few, many or a class for expanded clones.

>-|-|TRBV6-2/TRBV6-3|TRBJ2-1
TGTGCCAGCAGTTCCCCAAGCTACAATGAGCAGTTCTTC
CASSSPSYNEQFF
>few|-|TRBV20-1|TRBJ1-2
TGCAGTGCTAGCCACGGACATGAGGACTATGGCTACACCTTC
CSASHGHEDYGYTF
>-|-|TRBV5-1|TRBJ1-3
TGCGCCAGCAGCTGGTCTTTCGGGGGCGGCTCTGGAAACACCATATATTTT
CASSWSFGGGSGNTIYF
>few|-|TRBV5-1|TRBJ1-1
TGCGCCAGCAGCTTGGGACAGTCCATGAACACTGAAGCTTTCTTT
CASSLGQSMNTEAFF
>-|-|TRBV6-1|TRBJ1-1
TGTGCCAGCAGGGAAAACCCTAACACTGAAGCTTTCTTT
CASRENPNTEAFF
>few|TRBD2|TRBV5-1|TRBJ2-1
TGCGCCAGCAACACCCCCTCAGAGAGCGGGAGGGCTTTTGGGTTCTTC
CASNTPSESGRAFGFF
>-|-|TRBV4-1|TRBJ1-5
TGCGCCAGCAGCCTCAGGGGCACGGTCGGAAATCAGCCCCAGCATTTT
CASSLRGTVGNQPQHF
>-|-|TRBV12-3/TRBV12-4|TRBJ2-7
TGTGCCAGCAGTTCCCCTATACCCGGACGGCGGAGCGAGCAGTACTTC
CASSSPIPGRRSEQYF
>few|-|TRBV7-8|TRBJ2-7
TGTGCCAGCAGCTTCCAAGGGCGGCAGGGGCAGTACTTC
CASSFQGRQGQYF
>-|TRBD2|TRBV9|TRBJ2-7
TGTGCCAGCAGCGTAGAGGGGACTAGCGGGACCTACAATGAGCAGTACTTC
CASSVEGTSGTYNEQYF
>-|TRBD1|TRBV27|TRBJ1-1
TGTGCCAGCAGTTTAGGACAGGGCGTCACTGAAGCTTTCTTT
CASSLGQGVTEAFF
>few|-|TRBV29-1|TRBJ1-1
TGCAGCGTTGAAGAGGCGGAGGGGTTGGAAGCTTTCTTT
CSVEEAEGLEAFF
>-|-|TRBV14|TRBJ2-5
TGTGCCAGCAGCCAAGATCGGGGAGGACCAGAGACCCAGTACTTC
CASSQDRGGPETQYF
>-|TRBD1|TRBV24-1|TRBJ2-2
TGTGCCACCAGTGATTTGCCTGGACAGGGCGGCCTTACCGGGGAGCTGTTTTTT
CATSDLPGQGGLTGELFF
>-|TRBD2|TRBV20-1|TRBJ2-1
TGCAGTGCTCCGCTGACGGGAGGGCCCAATGAGCAGTTCTTC
CSAPLTGGPNEQFF
>few|-|TRBV6-9|TRBJ2-1
TGTGCCAGCAGTTCCGGCGGGACTGCCGGTCCCCACAATGAGCAGTTCTTC
CASSSGGTAGPHNEQFF
>-|TRBD2|TRBV7-2|TRBJ2-7
TGTGCCAGCAGCTTAGGGACTAGCTCCGACGAGCAGTACTTC
CASSLGTSSDEQYF
>once|-|TRBV12-3/TRBV12-4|TRBJ2-1
TGTGCCAGCAGTTACAGAGCGGGTCGGAGTGAGCAGTTCTTC
CASSYRAGRSEQFF
>-|TRBD1|TRBV7-9|TRBJ1-4
TGTGCCAGCAGCTTTCCCGGGACAGGGGTCGAAAAACTGTTTTTT
CASSFPGTGVEKLFF
>few|TRBD2|TRBV4-1|TRBJ2-7
TGCGCCAGCAGCCCCCTAGCGGGAGGGTATAACGAGCAGTACTTC
CASSPLAGGYNEQYF
>few|-|TRBV7-2|TRBJ1-2
TGTGCCAGCAGCTTCAGATCGGGAAGTGACAACTATGGCTACACCTTC
CASSFRSGSDNYGYTF
>-|TRBD1|TRBV5-1|TRBJ2-5
TGCGCCAGCAGCCCGGACAGGGTCACCCAAGAGACCCAGTACTTC
CASSPDRVTQETQYF
>-|-|TRBV20-1|TRBJ2-3
TGCAGTGCCTTACCAGCAGGGTTAACAGATACGCAGTATTTT
CSALPAGLTDTQYF
>-|-|TRBV5-1|TRBJ1-1
TGCGCCAGCAGCTTGGACCCAAGGCGAAGTGAAGCTTTCTTT
CASSLDPRRSEAFF
>-|TRBD1|TRBV7-3|TRBJ2-1
TGTGCCAGCAGCTTAAGTCCAGGGGGCAATGAGCAGTTCTTC
CASSLSPGGNEQFF
>-|-|TRBV12-3/TRBV12-4|TRBJ2-5
TGTGCCAGCAGCCCTCTTCTAGGAGCGAGAAGGAGTGAGCAGTACTTC
CASSPLLGARRSEQYF
>few|-|TRBV11-2|TRBJ2-4
TGTGCCAGCAGCTTAACGCGGGCCCTGCATCTAGCCAAAAACATTCAGTACTTC
CASSLTRALHLAKNIQYF
>few|-|TRBV7-9|TRBJ2-7
TGTGCCAGCAGCTCCCCCGGGGGAAACAACGAGCAGTACTTC
CASSSPGGNNEQYF
>-|TRBD2|TRBV6-5|TRBJ2-7
TGTGCCAGCACCGAGGGACTAGCCTACGAGCAGTACTTC
CASTEGLAYEQYF
>few|TRBD2|TRBV12-3/TRBV12-4|TRBJ2-3
TGTGCCAGCAGCTGGGACTACACAGATACGCAGTATTTT
CASSWDYTDTQYF
>-|-|TRBV20-1|TRBJ1-2
TGCAGTGCTAGCAGGGACTCTGGCTACACCTTC
CSASRDSGYTF
>-|TRBD1|TRBV3-1|TRBJ1-5
TGTGCCAGCAGCCAGACAGGGCCCCACCAGCCCCAGCATTTT
CASSQTGPHQPQHF
>-|TRBD1|TRBV12-3/TRBV12-4|TRBJ2-7
TGTGCCAGCAGTCTAAGACAGGGGGCCATGCAGTACTTC
CASSLRQGAMQYF
>-|-|TRBV6-5|TRBJ1-1
TGTGCCAGCAGTTACTCGTGGACATATGGGGTGAACACTGAAGCTTTCTTT
CASSYSWTYGVNTEAFF
>-|-|TRBV7-9|TRBJ2-3
TGTGCCAGCAGAGGACCGGGCCCAGATACGCAGTATTTT
CASRGPGPDTQYF
>-|-|TRBV20-1|TRBJ2-5
TGCAGTGCTAGAGATAGGGCCGGGGATCAAGAGACCCAGTACTTC
CSARDRAGDQETQYF
>-|-|TRBV5-1|TRBJ1-1
TGCGCCAGCAGTCGGACGGTAGAGACTGAAGCTTTCTTT
CASSRTVETEAFF
>few|-|TRBV5-1|TRBJ2-3
TGCGCCAGCAGCTTCCTCAGGGACATGGGAGATACGCAGTATTTT
CASSFLRDMGDTQYF
>few|TRBD2|TRBV6-6|TRBJ2-1
TGTGCCAGCAGATCACTAGCGGGGTTATACAATGAGCAGTTCTTC
CASRSLAGLYNEQFF
>-|-|TRBV20-1|TRBJ2-5
TGCAGTGCTTTAGCCACTTCCCAAGAGACCCAGTACTTC
CSALATSQETQYF
>-|-|TRBV20-1|TRBJ2-4
TGCAGTGCTAGAGAGTCGGGGAGTATTCAGTACTTC
CSARESGSIQYF